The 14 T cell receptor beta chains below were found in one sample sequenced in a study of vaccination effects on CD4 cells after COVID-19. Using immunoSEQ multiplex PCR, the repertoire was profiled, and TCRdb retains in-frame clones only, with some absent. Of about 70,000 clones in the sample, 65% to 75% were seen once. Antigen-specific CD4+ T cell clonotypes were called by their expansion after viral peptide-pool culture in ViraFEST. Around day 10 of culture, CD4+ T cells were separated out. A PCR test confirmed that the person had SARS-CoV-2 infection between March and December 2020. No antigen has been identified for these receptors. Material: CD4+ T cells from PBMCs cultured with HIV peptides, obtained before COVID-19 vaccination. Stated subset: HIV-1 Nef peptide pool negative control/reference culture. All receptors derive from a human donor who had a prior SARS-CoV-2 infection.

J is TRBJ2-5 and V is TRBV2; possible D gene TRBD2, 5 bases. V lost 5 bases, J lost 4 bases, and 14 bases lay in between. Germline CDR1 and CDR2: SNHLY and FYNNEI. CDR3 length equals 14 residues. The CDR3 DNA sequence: TGTGCCAGCAGTTATACTAGTTCTCTAGAGACCCAGTACTTC. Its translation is CASSYTSSLETQYF.

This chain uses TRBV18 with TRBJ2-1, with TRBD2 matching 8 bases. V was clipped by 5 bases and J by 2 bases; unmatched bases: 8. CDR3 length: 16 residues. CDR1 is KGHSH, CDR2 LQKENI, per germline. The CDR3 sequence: CASSTNTGLAYNEQFF. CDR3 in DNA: TGTGCCAGCTCAACCAACACGGGACTAGCCTACAATGAGCAGTTCTTC.

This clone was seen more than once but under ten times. CDR3: CASGKDSGNTIYF. For the CDR3, the DNA is TGTGCCTCAGGGAAGGACTCTGGAAACACCATATATTTT. J is TRBJ1-3 and V is TRBV10-3, with D perhaps matching TRBD1 (5 bases). This CDR3 comprises 13 residues. The germline CDR1 and CDR2 sequences are ENHRY and SYGVKD. V lost 11 bases and J 0 bases, leaving 11 bases between the germline ends.

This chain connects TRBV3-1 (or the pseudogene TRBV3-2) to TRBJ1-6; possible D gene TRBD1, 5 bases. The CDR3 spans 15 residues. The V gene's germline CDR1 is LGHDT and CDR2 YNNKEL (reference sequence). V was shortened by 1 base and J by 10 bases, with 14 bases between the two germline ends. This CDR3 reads CASSQGGQGGSPLHF. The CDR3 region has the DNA TGTGCCAGCAGCCAAGGAGGTCAGGGCGGCTCACCCCTCCACTTT.

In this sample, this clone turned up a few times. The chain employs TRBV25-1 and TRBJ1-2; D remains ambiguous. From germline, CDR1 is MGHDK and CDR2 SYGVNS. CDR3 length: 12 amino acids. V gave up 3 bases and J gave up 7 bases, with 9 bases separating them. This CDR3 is CASSDMGIGYTF. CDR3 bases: TGTGCCAGCAGTGATATGGGGATTGGCTACACCTTC.

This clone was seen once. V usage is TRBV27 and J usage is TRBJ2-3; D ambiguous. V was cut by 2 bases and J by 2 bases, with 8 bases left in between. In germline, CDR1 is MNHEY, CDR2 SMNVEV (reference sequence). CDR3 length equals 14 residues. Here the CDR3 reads CASSLVATTDTQYF. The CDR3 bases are TGTGCCAGCAGTTTAGTGGCTACCACAGATACGCAGTATTTT.

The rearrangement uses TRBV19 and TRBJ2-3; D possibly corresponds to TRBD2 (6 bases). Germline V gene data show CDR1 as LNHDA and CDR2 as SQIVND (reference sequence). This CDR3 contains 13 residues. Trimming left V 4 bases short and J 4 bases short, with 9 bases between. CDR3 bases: TGTGCCAGTAGTAAGCGGGTCGCAGATACGCAGTATTTT. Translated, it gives CASSKRVADTQYF.

CDR3 sequence (DNA): TGTGCCAGCAGCTTCTCTATTGTTAGCGTCCAACCACCCACCGGGGAGCTGTTTTTT. This sequence encodes CASSFSIVSVQPPTGELFF. The chain links TRBV5-6 to TRBJ2-2; D might be TRBD2 (5 bases). The V end was cut by 2 bases, the J end by 4 bases, with 24 bases between. Germline V gives CDR1 SGHDT, CDR2 YYEEEE. CDR3 length: 19 residues.

The CDR3 nucleotides read TGTGCCAGCAGAAGGGTAGGAGGGGTCGCAGATACGCAGTATTTT. It specifies CASRRVGGVADTQYF. The chain recombines TRBV6-5 with TRBJ2-3; D is possibly TRBD2 (6 bases). Germline CDR1 is MNHEY and CDR2 is SVGAGI. V dropped 6 bases and J dropped 4 bases, with 17 bases sitting between them. The CDR3 loop spans 15 amino acids.

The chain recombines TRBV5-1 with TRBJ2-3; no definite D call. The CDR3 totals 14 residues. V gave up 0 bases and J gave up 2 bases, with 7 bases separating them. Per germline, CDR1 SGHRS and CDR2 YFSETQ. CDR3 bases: TGCGCCAGCAGCTTGGGGTCCCTCACAGATACGCAGTATTTT. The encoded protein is CASSLGSLTDTQYF.

The CDR3 is CASSLDPGQAIQQFF. The CDR3 coding sequence is TGTGCCAGCAGCTTAGATCCGGGACAGGCGATTCAGCAGTTCTTC. The V gene is TRBV7-6, the J gene TRBJ2-1; 8 positions match TRBD1. CDR1 and CDR2 from the germline V gene are SGHVS and FNYEAQ. Losses at the gene ends were 1 base for V and 11 bases for J; bases not matched to a gene: 10. The CDR3 is made up of 15 amino acids.

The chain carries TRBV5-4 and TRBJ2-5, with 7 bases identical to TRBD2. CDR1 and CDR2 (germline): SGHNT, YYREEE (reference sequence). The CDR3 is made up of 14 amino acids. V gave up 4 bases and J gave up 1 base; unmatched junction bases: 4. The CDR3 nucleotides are TGTGCCAGCAGCGCGCGGGAGTCCCAAGAGACCCAGTACTTC. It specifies CASSARESQETQYF.

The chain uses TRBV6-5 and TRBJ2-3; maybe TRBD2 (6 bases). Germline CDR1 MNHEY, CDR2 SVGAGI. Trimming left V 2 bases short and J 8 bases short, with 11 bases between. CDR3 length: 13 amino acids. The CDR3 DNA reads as TGTGCCAGCAGTTACGCGGGGAGCGGTACGCAGTATTTT. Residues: CASSYAGSGTQYF.

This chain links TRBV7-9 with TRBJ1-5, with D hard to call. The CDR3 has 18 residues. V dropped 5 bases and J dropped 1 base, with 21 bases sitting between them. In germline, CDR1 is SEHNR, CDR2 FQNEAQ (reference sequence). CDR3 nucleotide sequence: TGTGCCAGCAGCCGAGGATACCTTGGGCAGAAGAGCAATCAGCCCCAGCATTTT. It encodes CASSRGYLGQKSNQPQHF.